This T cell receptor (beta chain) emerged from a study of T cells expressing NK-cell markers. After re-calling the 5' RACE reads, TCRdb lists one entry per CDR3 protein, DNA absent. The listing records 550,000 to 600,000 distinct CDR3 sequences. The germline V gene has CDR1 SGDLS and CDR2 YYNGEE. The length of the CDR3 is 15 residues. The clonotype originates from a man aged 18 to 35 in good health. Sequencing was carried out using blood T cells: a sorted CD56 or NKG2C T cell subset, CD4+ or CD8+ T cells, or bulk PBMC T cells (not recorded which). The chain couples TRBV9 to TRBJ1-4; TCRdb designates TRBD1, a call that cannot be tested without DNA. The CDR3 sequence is CASSDTGRQNEKLFF.